The clone carrying this TCR beta chain turned up a few times. Its antigen remains unidentified. These data come from a study of cytomegalovirus exposure and HLA in healthy donors. Study results and caveats: On later analysis, the bulk of CMV-associated TCR beta chains appeared to be HLA-restricted.

Trimming took off 4 bases at V and 7 bases at J, with 14 bases between the two ends. The CDR3 length is 13 residues. CDR1 and CDR2 (germline): SGDLS, YYNGEE. PCR used 60 Vbeta primers and 13 Jbeta primers. The table came from immunoSEQ multiplex PCR; TCRdb's copy has only in-frame clones and leaves some out. The sample carries 100,000 to 150,000 clones, more than 8% recorded once. Everyone who donated was a healthy bone marrow donor. This chain links TRBV9 with TRBJ1-2, with D hard to call. Sequenced input: PBMCs. The sequence was obtained from a man between 35 and 55 years old in good health and CMV-seronegative. The CDR3, as DNA: TGTGCCAGCAGCACGAGGGCCACGGGTGGCTACACCTTC. It yields the protein CASSTRATGGYTF.